The rows below give T cell receptor beta chains drawn from one sample of a study of shared clonotypes between healthy human individuals. Profiling relied on immunoSEQ multiplex PCR, and the TCRdb table lists in-frame clones only, not all of them. The top ten hold 0.35% to 0.45% of the sample, which has roughly 2,500,000 clones, roughly 93% seen once. Sample: naive CD4+ T cells from PBMCs. The receptor set was obtained from a man aged 18 to 29 in good health. Some clones in this sample may be carry-over from other donors' samples. The CDR3 runs from the conserved cysteine through the conserved F or W. D genes are given only for firm matches. For some rows the clone size is stated as once, few or many, or as a class when expanded; others skip it.

D	J	V	size	CDR3	DNA
TRBD2	TRBJ2-5	TRBV28	once	CASSPQRGGPGETQYF	TGTGCCAGCAGTCCCCAGCGGGGCGGCCCGGGGGAGACCCAGTACTTC
TRBD1	TRBJ2-7	TRBV11-1	NA	CASSWGAGTEHYEQYF	TGTGCCAGCAGCTGGGGAGCCGGGACAGAGCACTACGAGCAGTACTTC
NA	TRBJ2-1	TRBV2	NA	CASRNRGPTGDEQFF	TGTGCCAGCAGGAATAGGGGACCTACTGGGGATGAGCAGTTCTTC
TRBD2	TRBJ2-1	TRBV11-2	NA	CASSFSGRSYNEQFF	TGTGCCAGCAGCTTCAGCGGGAGGTCCTACAATGAGCAGTTCTTC
NA	TRBJ2-7	TRBV7-2	NA	CASSLISAYEQYF	TGTGCCAGCAGCTTAATATCGGCCTACGAGCAGTACTTC
NA	TRBJ2-1	TRBV18	NA	CASSPSGYSYNEQFF	TGTGCCAGCTCACCCTCGGGATACTCCTACAATGAGCAGTTCTTC
NA	TRBJ1-2	TRBV28	NA	CASQGLSGANYGYTF	TGTGCCAGCCAGGGGCTTTCTGGGGCTAACTATGGCTACACCTTC
TRBD2	TRBJ2-7	TRBV28	NA	CASSLYGPRLAGAYEQYF	TGTGCCAGCAGTTTATACGGGCCCCGACTAGCGGGAGCCTACGAGCAGTACTTC
TRBD1	TRBJ1-4	TRBV2	NA	CASSDFLGQGNEKLFF	TGTGCCAGCAGTGATTTCCTCGGACAGGGGAACGAAAAACTGTTTTTT
NA	TRBJ1-6	TRBV6-6	NA	CASSYRFLGNSPLHF	TGTGCCAGCAGTTATCGGTTTCTGGGAAATTCACCCCTCCACTTT
TRBD1	TRBJ2-3	TRBV5-1	NA	CASGDGQGADTQYF	TGCGCCAGCGGGGACGGACAGGGAGCAGATACGCAGTATTTT
NA	TRBJ1-1	TRBV29-1	NA	CSGGRKNTEAFF	TGCAGCGGCGGACGGAAGAACACTGAAGCTTTCTTT
NA	TRBJ1-5	TRBV7-2	NA	CASSSGTAVWSGNQPQHF	TGTGCCAGCAGCTCCGGGACGGCCGTCTGGAGTGGCAATCAGCCCCAGCATTTT
TRBD1	TRBJ1-3	TRBV18	NA	CASSPTGQGTTGNTIYF	TGTGCCAGCTCACCTACCGGACAGGGAACCACTGGAAACACCATATATTTT
TRBD1	TRBJ2-3	TRBV7-8	NA	CASSTAPGGRGDTQYF	TGTGCCAGCAGCACGGCTCCAGGGGGTCGGGGAGATACGCAGTATTTT
NA	TRBJ2-1	TRBV7-3	NA	CASSLMGMGNEQFF	TGTGCCAGCAGCTTAATGGGGATGGGAAATGAGCAGTTCTTC
NA	TRBJ1-4	TRBV28	NA	CASSYQAGEALFF	TGTGCCAGCAGTTACCAAGCCGGCGAGGCACTGTTTTTT
TRBD2	TRBJ2-1	TRBV5-4	NA	CASSMSGSSYNEQFF	TGTGCCAGCAGCATGAGCGGGAGCTCCTACAATGAGCAGTTCTTC
NA	TRBJ2-7	TRBV7-3	NA	CASSLGNREQYF	TGTGCCAGCAGCTTAGGCAACCGCGAGCAGTACTTC
NA	TRBJ2-5	TRBV6-6	NA	CASTPPAQETQYF	TGTGCCAGCACCCCACCGGCCCAAGAGACCCAGTACTTC
TRBD1	TRBJ2-1	TRBV25-1	NA	CASSDLQGAGSYNEQFF	TGTGCCAGCAGTGACCTACAGGGGGCGGGCTCCTACAATGAGCAGTTCTTC
NA	TRBJ1-1	TRBV10-3	NA	CAISPGGNWNTEAFF	TGTGCCATCAGCCCCGGGGGCAACTGGAACACTGAAGCTTTCTTT
TRBD2	TRBJ2-2	TRBV2	NA	CASRTGLAGVTGELFF	TGTGCCAGCAGAACGGGACTAGCGGGAGTCACCGGGGAGCTGTTTTTT
NA	TRBJ1-1	TRBV6-1	NA	CASSEDGAGRAFF	TGTGCCAGCAGTGAAGACGGGGCCGGGAGGGCTTTCTTT
NA	TRBJ1-2	TRBV28	NA	CASTPGHGYGYTF	TGTGCCAGCACCCCGGGACATGGCTATGGCTACACCTTC
NA	TRBJ2-3	TRBV6-5	NA	CASSYSRGSDTQYF	TGTGCCAGCAGTTACTCGAGGGGATCAGATACGCAGTATTTT
NA	TRBJ1-2	TRBV5-1	NA	CASSLGQPNYGYTF	TGCGCCAGCAGTCTGGGTCAGCCAAACTATGGCTACACCTTC
TRBD1	TRBJ2-7	TRBV6-5	NA	CASSDRTGGKEQYF	TGTGCCAGCAGTGATAGGACAGGGGGCAAAGAGCAGTACTTC
NA	TRBJ1-4	TRBV27	NA	CASSLFGALGEKLFF	TGTGCCAGCAGTTTATTCGGGGCCCTGGGTGAAAAACTGTTTTTT
NA	TRBJ1-2	TRBV29-1	few	CSVEHYGYTF	TGCAGCGTTGAACACTATGGCTACACCTTC
NA	TRBJ2-7	TRBV29-1	NA	CSVGGLGLATYEQYF	TGCAGCGTTGGGGGTCTGGGACTCGCGACCTACGAGCAGTACTTC
TRBD1	TRBJ1-6	TRBV7-8	NA	CASSLRRGQGAPNSPLHF	TGTGCCAGCAGCCTACGCCGGGGACAGGGGGCGCCGAATTCACCCCTCCACTTT
TRBD2	TRBJ2-1	TRBV5-4	NA	CASSTAGVRYNEQFF	TGTGCCAGCAGCACTGCGGGAGTTAGGTACAATGAGCAGTTCTTC
NA	TRBJ1-1	TRBV7-9	few	CASSSGLGGAFF	TGTGCCAGCAGCTCCGGGCTGGGGGGAGCTTTCTTT
NA	TRBJ2-5	TRBV5-4	NA	CASSLPGQPQETQYF	TGTGCCAGCAGCCTCCCCGGACAGCCCCAAGAGACCCAGTACTTC
TRBD1	TRBJ2-7	TRBV30	NA	CAWSVRPGQLTYEQYF	TGTGCCTGGAGTGTACGGCCGGGACAGCTTACCTACGAGCAGTACTTC
NA	TRBJ1-5	TRBV19	once	CASSLGWESNQPQHF	TGTGCCAGTAGTCTGGGGTGGGAAAGCAATCAGCCCCAGCATTTT
NA	TRBJ1-2	TRBV5-1	NA	CASSFTGGYGYTF	TGCGCCAGCAGCTTTACCGGCGGCTATGGCTACACCTTC
NA	TRBJ2-2	TRBV28	NA	CASSLHSPNTGELFF	TGTGCCAGCAGTTTGCACAGCCCGAACACCGGGGAGCTGTTTTTT
TRBD2	TRBJ2-1	TRBV7-2	NA	CASSWGGPSPYNEQFF	TGTGCCAGCAGCTGGGGAGGGCCCTCCCCCTACAATGAGCAGTTCTTC
NA	TRBJ1-1	TRBV10-3	few	CAIPRTEAFF	TGTGCCATCCCCCGCACTGAAGCTTTCTTT
NA	TRBJ2-1	TRBV28	once	CASSLSAGGYYNEQFF	TGTGCCAGCAGTTTATCGGCGGGTGGGTACTACAATGAGCAGTTCTTC
TRBD2	TRBJ2-1	TRBV18	NA	CASSRTSGSYNEQFF	TGTGCCAGCTCACGGACTAGCGGGAGCTACAATGAGCAGTTCTTC
NA	TRBJ2-7	TRBV7-9	NA	CASSPPAGPYEQYF	TGTGCCAGCAGCCCCCCAGCAGGCCCCTACGAGCAGTACTTC
NA	TRBJ2-5	TRBV10-3	once	CAISDTTGRGETQYF	TGTGCCATCAGTGATACGACAGGGCGGGGAGAGACCCAGTACTTC
NA	TRBJ1-2	TRBV6-5	NA	CASSEAGYTF	TGTGCCAGCAGTGAGGCTGGCTACACCTTC
NA	TRBJ2-6	TRBV5-1	NA	CASSLDGRGGPGANVLTF	TGCGCCAGCAGCTTGGACGGCAGGGGAGGACCTGGGGCCAACGTCCTGACTTTC
NA	TRBJ1-1	TRBV5-4	once	CASSRVNTEAFF	TGTGCCAGCAGCCGAGTTAACACTGAAGCTTTCTTT
NA	TRBJ2-1	TRBV7-3	few	CASSEGQGSYNEQFF	TGTGCCAGCAGCGAAGGTCAGGGTTCCTACAATGAGCAGTTCTTC
NA	TRBJ2-1	TRBV29-1	NA	CSVEDWAIRTQNEQFF	TGCAGCGTTGAAGATTGGGCGATCCGCACACAAAATGAGCAGTTCTTC
TRBD1	TRBJ1-5	TRBV27	NA	CATLRGQSIYSNQPQHF	TGTGCCACCTTAAGGGGACAGTCTATTTATAGCAATCAGCCCCAGCATTTT
NA	TRBJ2-2	TRBV5-1	NA	CASSLARDYTGELFF	TGCGCCAGCAGCTTGGCCAGGGACTACACCGGGGAGCTGTTTTTT
NA	TRBJ1-2	TRBV5-1	NA	CASSLGGIYGYTF	TGCGCCAGCAGCTTGGGGGGAATTTATGGCTACACCTTC
NA	TRBJ1-1	TRBV29-1	NA	CSVARTANTEAFF	TGCAGCGTAGCCCGGACAGCGAACACTGAAGCTTTCTTT
NA	TRBJ1-1	TRBV19	NA	CASRHLTGLGDTEAFF	TGTGCCAGTAGACACTTAACAGGGCTTGGGGACACTGAAGCTTTCTTT